This T cell receptor (beta chain) was sequenced during a study of cytomegalovirus exposure and HLA in healthy donors. A note on this clone: Its antigen is not identified.

Both 60 Vbeta primers and 13 Jbeta primers went into the PCR. Clones were sequenced by immunoSEQ multiplex PCR, and TCRdb holds only the in-frame ones, with some missing. Counted here are some 150,000 clones, almost 80% occurring once; the ten biggest clones make up over 0.6%. V lost 0 bases, J lost 9 bases, and 5 bases stayed unmatched. The CDR3 runs to 14 residues. Germline V gene data show CDR1 as SGHRS and CDR2 as YFSETQ. Study-wide findings and caveats: TRBV6-2, TRBV6-3 and some other V segments were unresolvable in 87-base-pair reads. The study recorded more than 150 TCR beta chains that were cytomegalovirus-associated.

This TCR was recovered from a male donor in good health and CMV-seronegative. The sample consisted of PBMCs. This chain links TRBV5-1 with TRBJ2-1; 8 nucleotides align to TRBD2. As DNA, the CDR3 is TGCGCCAGCAGCTTGGGGCTAGCGGGTGGTGAGCAGTTCTTC. Protein: CASSLGLAGGEQFF.